A single sample is the source of the 28 T cell receptor beta chains below, sequenced in a study of blood T cell repertoires in COVID-19. Produced via immunoSEQ multiplex PCR; TCRdb's table is partial and in-frame only. The sample has fewer than 300,000 clones, 91% seen once. Material for sequencing was peripheral blood. The receptors come from a woman aged 25 to 39 with COVID-19, enrolled during active disease.

The rearrangement links TRBV7-2 to TRBJ2-1, with 7 bases lining up with TRBD1. The CDR3 has 15 amino acids. CDR1 and CDR2 (germline): SGHTA, FQGNSA. J gave up 6 bases and V 2 bases, and 7 bases lay outside the gene matches. The CDR3 sequence is CASSLLITGVNEQFF. CDR3 coding DNA: TGTGCCAGCAGCTTATTAATAACAGGGGTCAATGAGCAGTTCTTC.

The chain combines TRBV11-2 with TRBJ1-6; TRBD1 agrees at 8 bases. V was pared by 2 bases and J by 8 bases, with 11 bases of the junction left unmatched. Germline V CDR1 and CDR2: SGHAT, FQNNGV. CDR3 length equals 17 residues. CDR3 amino acids: CASSLLRAGGSDSPLHF. CDR3 bases: TGTGCCAGCAGCTTACTTCGGGCAGGGGGCTCTGATTCACCCCTCCACTTT.

V usage is TRBV12-3 or TRBV12-4 and J usage is TRBJ1-3; D gene unclear. The CDR3 runs to 12 residues. The V gene lost 6 bases and the J gene lost 4 bases, with 7 bases spanning the gap. The CDR3 DNA reads TGTGCCAGCAGCCACAGCGGAAACACCATATATTTT. It is translated as CASSHSGNTIYF.

The V call is TRBV5-1, the J call TRBJ1-2, with D maybe TRBD1 (5 bases). The CDR3 sequence is 15 residues long. Germline CDR1 is SGHRS and CDR2 is YFSETQ. V lost 0 bases and J lost 7, with 16 bases in between. This chain's CDR3 is CASSLAQGPWTGYTF. The CDR3 DNA follows: TGCGCCAGCAGCTTGGCTCAGGGCCCCTGGACTGGCTACACCTTC.

The chain couples TRBV6-5 to TRBJ2-7, with D possibly TRBD2 on 5 matching bases. In germline, CDR1 is MNHEY, CDR2 SVGAGI. The length of the CDR3 is 15 residues. The V end was cut by 5 bases, the J end by 1 base, with 15 bases between. CDR3 sequence (DNA): TGTGCCAGCAGTACCCCGGGGAGTGGATCCTACGAGCAGTACTTC. Residues: CASSTPGSGSYEQYF.

J is TRBJ2-3 and V is TRBV29-1, with TRBD2 matching over 15 bases. Trimming at V came to 4 bases and at J to 4 bases, leaving 6 bases not matched to a gene. CDR3 length equals 16 residues. CDR1 is SQVTM and CDR2 is ANQGSEA in the germline V gene. CDR3 in DNA: TGCAGCGTTGTTGGGGGACTAGCGGGAGGCCCAGATACGCAGTATTTT. Amino acid sequence: CSVVGGLAGGPDTQYF.

The chain is built from TRBV18 and TRBJ1-5, with D perhaps TRBD1 (6 bases). The CDR3 is 15 amino acids. Trimming removed 4 bases from V and 5 bases from J, with 15 bases in between. Germline assignment: CDR1 KGHSH and CDR2 LQKENI. The CDR3 reads CASSLFQGTDQPQHF. The CDR3 DNA follows: TGTGCCAGCTCACTGTTCCAGGGGACGGATCAGCCCCAGCATTTT.

The chain links TRBV5-4 to TRBJ2-5; a weak D match, TRBD2 (6 bases). The V gene lost 3 bases and the J gene lost 1 base, with 7 bases spanning the gap. Germline V gene lookup returns CDR1 SGHNT and CDR2 YYREEE (reference sequence). This CDR3 spans 13 amino acids. For the CDR3, the DNA is TGTGCCAGCAGCTACGGGGGCCAAGAGACCCAGTACTTC. Protein sequence: CASSYGGQETQYF. Supplemented by reference TRBV5-4 and TRBJ2-5, the full variable domain reads ETGVTQSPTHLIKTRGQQVTLRCSSQSGHNTVSWYQQALGQGPQFIFQYYREEENGRGNFPPRFSGLQFPNYSSELNVNALELDDSALYLCASSYGGQETQYFGPGTRLLVL.

A single count supports this clone. This chain connects TRBV2 to TRBJ1-2, with 9 positions matching TRBD1. After removal of 6 bases from V and 8 bases from J, the junction contained 13 bases not matched to a gene. Per germline, CDR1 SNHLY and CDR2 FYNNEI. The CDR3 consists of 15 residues. This CDR3 reads CASSAGQGIRRGYTF. The CDR3 nucleotides read TGTGCCAGCAGCGCAGGACAGGGGATTAGGAGGGGCTACACCTTC.

As DNA, the CDR3 is TGTGCCAGCTCACCAGAGGTAAACTATGGCTACACCTTC. This gives the protein CASSPEVNYGYTF. J is TRBJ1-2 and V is TRBV18; D is undetermined. V gave up 2 bases and J gave up 2 bases, with 6 bases separating them. CDR3 length: 13 amino acids. Germline V gene sequence: CDR1 KGHSH, CDR2 LQKENI.

The rearrangement joins TRBV7-2 to TRBJ2-3; TRBD1 matches at 7 bases. From germline, CDR1 is SGHTA and CDR2 FQGNSA. This CDR3 is 20 amino acids long. Trimming at V came to 0 bases and at J to 2 bases, leaving 17 bases not matched to a gene. CDR3 bases: TGTGCCAGCAGCTTAGCCGTCAACAGGGGCAGAATCGATCACACAGATACGCAGTATTTT. It translates to CASSLAVNRGRIDHTDTQYF.

The chain is built from TRBV7-3 and TRBJ2-7; the D gene is possibly TRBD2 (5 bases). Germline V lookup: CDR1 SGHTA, CDR2 FQGTGA. This CDR3 spans 15 amino acids. Trimming took 4 bases from V and 0 from J, leaving 13 bases between them. CDR3: CASSSRRGYSYEQYF. The CDR3 region has the DNA TGTGCCAGCAGCTCCCGCCGGGGATACTCCTACGAGCAGTACTTC.

The chain joins TRBV27 to TRBJ2-5; tentative D call: TRBD2 (6 bases). The ends were cut back, 5 bases at V and 5 bases at J, with 18 bases in the middle. CDR1 and CDR2 (germline): MNHEY, SMNVEV (reference sequence). CDR3 length: 15 amino acids. The CDR3 nucleotides read TGTGCCAGCAGTCCCCGCGGGTGGAGCGGGGAGACCCAGTACTTC. As protein: CASSPRGWSGETQYF.

This clone was observed a single time. J is TRBJ1-1 and V is TRBV6-1; D is undetermined. The CDR3 is 13 residues long. V was clipped by 3 bases and J by 4 bases, with 9 bases between them. Per germline, CDR1 MNHNS and CDR2 SASEGT. CDR3 in amino acids: CASSDTGFTEAFF. In DNA, the CDR3 is TGTGCCAGCAGTGATACGGGGTTCACTGAAGCTTTCTTT.

The J gene is TRBJ2-3, the V gene TRBV3-1 (or the pseudogene TRBV3-2), with 14 bases identical to TRBD2. The V and J ends lost 4 bases and 7 bases, in that order; junction bases with no gene match: 4. The CDR3 is made up of 15 amino acids. CDR1 and CDR2 (germline): LGHDT, YNNKEL (reference sequence). CDR3 DNA sequence: TGTGCCAGCAGCCCGAGACTAGCGGGGGGGAATACGCAGTATTTT. Its translation: CASSPRLAGGNTQYF.

The gene calls are TRBV5-8 and TRBJ1-5; 8 bases map to TRBD1. Trimming at V came to 2 bases and at J to 5 bases, leaving 6 bases not matched to a gene. Germline V gene data show CDR1 as SGHTS and CDR2 as YDEGEE. CDR3 length equals 15 residues. CDR3 region: CASSLLQGGHQPQHF. The CDR3 coding sequence is TGTGCCAGCAGCTTACTACAGGGGGGGCATCAGCCCCAGCATTTT. The entire variable domain, with the rest obtained from reference TRBV5-8 and TRBJ1-5, is as follows: EAGVTQSPTHLIKTRGQQATLRCSPISGHTSVYWYQQALGLGLQFLLWYDEGEERNRGNFPPRFSGRQFPNYSSELNVNALELEDSALYLCASSLLQGGHQPQHFGDGTRLSIL.

This chain links TRBV28 with TRBJ2-1; 9 bases map to TRBD1. Germline values: CDR1 MDHEN, CDR2 SYDVKM. The CDR3 consists of 15 residues. With V trimmed by 3 bases and J by 5 bases, 5 bases remained unmatched. CDR3 sequence reads: CASSFRQGVDNEQFF. In DNA, the CDR3 is TGTGCCAGCAGTTTTAGACAGGGGGTGGACAATGAGCAGTTCTTC.

The chain recombines TRBV30 with TRBJ1-5; D is undetermined. The germline V gene encodes CDR1 GTSNPN and CDR2 SVGIG (reference sequence). The CDR3 is made up of 13 amino acids. V dropped 0 bases and J dropped 9 bases, with 12 bases sitting between them. Here the CDR3 DNA reads TGTGCCTGGAGTGTACCCGAGGGCAGGCCCCAGCATTTT. As protein: CAWSVPEGRPQHF. The full variable domain, with the rest looked up from reference TRBV30 and TRBJ1-5, is SQTIHQWPATLVQPVGSPLSLECTVEGTSNPNLYWYRQAAGRGLQLLFYSVGIGQISSEVPQNLSASRPQDRQFILSSKKLLLSDSGFYLCAWSVPEGRPQHFGDGTRLSIL.

This chain's CDR3 is CASTRQGRDTEAFF. CDR3 bases: TGTGCCAGCACCCGACAGGGGAGGGACACTGAAGCTTTCTTT. V usage is TRBV7-9 and J usage is TRBJ1-1, with 8 positions matching TRBD1. V was pared by 7 bases and J by 3 bases, with 7 bases of the junction left unmatched. The CDR3 runs to 14 residues. Germline V gene sequence: CDR1 SEHNR, CDR2 FQNEAQ (reference sequence).

The chain couples TRBV5-4 to TRBJ2-1, with TRBD1 identical over 8 bases. Germline lookup yields CDR1 SGHNT and CDR2 YYREEE (reference sequence). The CDR3 covers 15 residues. V shed 0 bases, J shed 7 bases, and the junction held 6 bases outside the gene matches. For the CDR3, the DNA is TGTGCCAGCAGCTTGGATACAGGGGGTAGGAATGAGCAGTTCTTC. Amino acid sequence: CASSLDTGGRNEQFF.

About this clone itself: Distinct nucleotide sequences in the sample also encode this CDR3. The genes are TRBV30 and TRBJ2-7; possible D gene TRBD1, 6 bases. CDR3 size: 12 residues. Germline CDR1 and CDR2: GTSNPN and SVGIG (reference sequence). The germline V and J ends were trimmed by 0 bases and 4 bases, with 7 bases remaining between them. The CDR3 region is CAWSVQGYEQYF. As DNA, the CDR3 is TGTGCCTGGAGTGTTCAGGGGTACGAGCAGTACTTC.

This chain joins TRBV6-2 or TRBV6-3 and TRBJ1-2, with TRBD1 as a possible D gene (6 bases). The germline CDR1 and CDR2 sequences are MNHEY and SVGEGT. The CDR3 is 13 amino acids. V lost 3 bases and J 8 bases, leaving 13 bases between the germline ends. CDR3 sequence (DNA): TGTGCCAGCAGTTATACAGGGAGGGACGGCTACACCTTC. Translation: CASSYTGRDGYTF.

The table lists this clone with a few counts. The V call is TRBV19, the J call TRBJ2-1; 10 bases line up with TRBD1. V gave up 5 bases and J gave up 0 bases; unmatched junction bases: 7. The germline CDR1 and CDR2 sequences are LNHDA and SQIVND (reference sequence). CDR3 length equals 17 residues. Written as DNA, the CDR3 is TGTGCCAGTAGTTTCCCGGACAGGGGGAGCTCCTACAATGAGCAGTTCTTC. Translation gives CASSFPDRGSSYNEQFF.

The chain employs TRBV10-3 and TRBJ1-3; D unclear. The germline V gene encodes CDR1 ENHRY and CDR2 SYGVKD. V was shortened by 0 bases and J by 3 bases, with 3 bases between the two germline ends. The CDR3 loop spans 13 amino acids. The CDR3 nucleotides are TGTGCCATCAGTGAGTCCATTGGAAACACCATATATTTT. Translating it yields CAISESIGNTIYF.

Details on this clone: In the same sample, other DNA sequences code for this CDR3. The genes are TRBV19 and TRBJ2-7, with 7 bases that match TRBD1. Germline CDR1 LNHDA, CDR2 SQIVND (reference sequence). The CDR3 is 13 residues long. J was trimmed by 3 bases and V by 8 bases; bases with no gene match: 7. The CDR3 coding sequence is TGTGCCAGTTCCCCGGGACAGATCTACGAGCAGTACTTC. Translated: CASSPGQIYEQYF.

The gene calls are TRBV24-1 and TRBJ2-1; the match to TRBD2 covers 7 bases. V lost 6 bases to trimming and J lost 8 bases; unmatched junction nucleotides: 0. From germline, CDR1 is KGHDR and CDR2 SFDVKD. The CDR3 length is 11 residues. CDR3 nucleotides: TGTGCCACCAGTCGGGGGGATGAGCAGTTCTTC. The encoded protein is CATSRGDEQFF.

The rearrangement links TRBV10-3 to TRBJ1-1, with 7 bases lining up with TRBD1. The CDR3 spans 14 residues. From germline, CDR1 is ENHRY and CDR2 SYGVKD. V gave up 6 bases and J gave up 6 bases; unmatched junction bases: 10. CDR3 coding DNA: TGTGCCATCAGGGAAGCAGACAGGGTTGCTGAAGCTTTCTTT. It specifies CAIREADRVAEAFF.

The rearrangement uses TRBV19 and TRBJ1-2, with D tentatively TRBD1 (5 bases). The CDR3 consists of 11 residues. Looked up from germline, CDR1 is LNHDA and CDR2 is SQIVND (reference sequence). V was cut by 6 bases and J by 8 bases, with 10 bases left in between. Here the CDR3 DNA reads TGTGCCAGTAGAACGGACATCGGCTACACCTTC. Its protein is CASRTDIGYTF.